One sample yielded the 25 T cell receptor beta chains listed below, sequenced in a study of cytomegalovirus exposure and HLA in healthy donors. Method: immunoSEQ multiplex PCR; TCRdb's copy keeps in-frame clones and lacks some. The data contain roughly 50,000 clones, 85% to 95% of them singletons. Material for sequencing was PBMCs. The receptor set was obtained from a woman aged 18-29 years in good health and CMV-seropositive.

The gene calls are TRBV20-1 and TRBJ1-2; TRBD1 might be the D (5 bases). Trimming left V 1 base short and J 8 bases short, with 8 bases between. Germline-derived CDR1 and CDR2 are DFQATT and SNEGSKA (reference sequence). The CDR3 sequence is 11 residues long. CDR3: CSARVRGGYTF. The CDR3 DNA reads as TGCAGTGCTAGAGTAAGGGGCGGCTACACCTTC.

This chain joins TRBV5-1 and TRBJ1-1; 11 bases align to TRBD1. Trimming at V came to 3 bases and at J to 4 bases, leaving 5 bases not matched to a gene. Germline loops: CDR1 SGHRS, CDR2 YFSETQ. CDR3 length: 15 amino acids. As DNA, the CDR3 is TGCGCCAGCAGCTCAGGGACAGGGGGGTTCACTGAAGCTTTCTTT. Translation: CASSSGTGGFTEAFF.

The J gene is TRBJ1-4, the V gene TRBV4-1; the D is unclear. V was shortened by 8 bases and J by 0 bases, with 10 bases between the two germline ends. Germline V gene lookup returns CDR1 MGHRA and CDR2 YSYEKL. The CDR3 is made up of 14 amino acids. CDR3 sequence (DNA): TGCGCCAGCGGGCCAGAACCAACTAATGAAAAACTGTTTTTT. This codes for CASGPEPTNEKLFF.

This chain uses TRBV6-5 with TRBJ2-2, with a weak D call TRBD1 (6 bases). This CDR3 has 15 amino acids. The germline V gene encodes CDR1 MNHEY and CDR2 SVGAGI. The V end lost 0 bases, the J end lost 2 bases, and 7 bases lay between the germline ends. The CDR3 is CASSYSGGNTGELFF. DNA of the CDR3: TGTGCCAGCAGTTACTCAGGGGGTAACACCGGGGAGCTGTTTTTT.

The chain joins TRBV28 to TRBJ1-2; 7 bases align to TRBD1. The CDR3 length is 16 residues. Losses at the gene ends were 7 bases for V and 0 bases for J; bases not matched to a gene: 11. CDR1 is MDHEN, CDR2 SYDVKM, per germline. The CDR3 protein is CASTRPPGGANYGYTF. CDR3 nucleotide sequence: TGTGCCAGCACCCGACCCCCAGGGGGAGCTAACTATGGCTACACCTTC.

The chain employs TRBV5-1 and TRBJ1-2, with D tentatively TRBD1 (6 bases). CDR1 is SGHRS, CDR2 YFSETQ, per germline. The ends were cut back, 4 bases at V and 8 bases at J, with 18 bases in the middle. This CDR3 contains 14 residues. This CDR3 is CASSLDLGAGGYTF. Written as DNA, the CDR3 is TGCGCCAGCAGCCTAGATCTGGGGGCCGGAGGCTACACCTTC.

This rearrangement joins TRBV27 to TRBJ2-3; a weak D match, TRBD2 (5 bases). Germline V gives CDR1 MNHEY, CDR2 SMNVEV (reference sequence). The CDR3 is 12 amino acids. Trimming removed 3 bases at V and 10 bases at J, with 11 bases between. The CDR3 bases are TGTGCCAGCAGTTTCGACCCGAGGGCGCAGTATTTT. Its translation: CASSFDPRAQYF.

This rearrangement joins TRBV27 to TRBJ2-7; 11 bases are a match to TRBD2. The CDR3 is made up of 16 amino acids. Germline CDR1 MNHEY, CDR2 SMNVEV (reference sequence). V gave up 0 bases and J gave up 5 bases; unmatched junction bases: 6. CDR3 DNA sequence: TGTGCCAGCAGTTTATCGTCTAGCGGGGGGATCAACGAGCAGTACTTC. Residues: CASSLSSSGGINEQYF.

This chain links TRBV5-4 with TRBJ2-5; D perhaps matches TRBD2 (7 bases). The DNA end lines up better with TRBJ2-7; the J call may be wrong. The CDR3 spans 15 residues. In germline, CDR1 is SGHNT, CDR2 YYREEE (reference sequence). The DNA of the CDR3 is TGTGCCAGCAGCTTGGAGTGGGGGGGCTTCTACGAGCAGTACTTC. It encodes CASSLEWGGFYEQYF.

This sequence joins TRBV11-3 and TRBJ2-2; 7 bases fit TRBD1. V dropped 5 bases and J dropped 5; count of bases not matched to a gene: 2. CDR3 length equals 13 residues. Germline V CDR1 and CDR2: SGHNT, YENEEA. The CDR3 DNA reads TGTGCCAGCAGCGACAGGGTTACCGGGGAGCTGTTTTTT. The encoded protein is CASSDRVTGELFF.

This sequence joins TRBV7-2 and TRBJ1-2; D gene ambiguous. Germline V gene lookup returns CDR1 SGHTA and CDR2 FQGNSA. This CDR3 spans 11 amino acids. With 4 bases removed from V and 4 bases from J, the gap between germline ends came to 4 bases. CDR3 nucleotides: TGTGCCAGCAGCTCATCCTATGGCTACACCTTC. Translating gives CASSSSYGYTF.

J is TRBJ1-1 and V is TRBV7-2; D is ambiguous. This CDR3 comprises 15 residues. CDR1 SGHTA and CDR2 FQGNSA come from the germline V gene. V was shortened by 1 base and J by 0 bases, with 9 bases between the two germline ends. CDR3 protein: CASSLGSGLNTEAFF. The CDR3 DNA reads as TGTGCCAGCAGCTTAGGGTCGGGGTTGAACACTGAAGCTTTCTTT.

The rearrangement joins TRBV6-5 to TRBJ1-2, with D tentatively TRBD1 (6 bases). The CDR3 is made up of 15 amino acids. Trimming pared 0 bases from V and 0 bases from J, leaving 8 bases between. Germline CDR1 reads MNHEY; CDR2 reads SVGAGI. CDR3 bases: TGTGCCAGCAGTTACTCTGGACAGTCTAACTATGGCTACACCTTC. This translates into CASSYSGQSNYGYTF.

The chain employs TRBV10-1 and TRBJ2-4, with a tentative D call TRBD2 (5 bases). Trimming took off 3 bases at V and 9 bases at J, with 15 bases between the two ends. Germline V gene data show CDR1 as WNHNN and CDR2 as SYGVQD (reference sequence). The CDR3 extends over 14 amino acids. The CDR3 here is CASSDYLGSSIQYF. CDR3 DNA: TGCGCCAGCAGTGATTATCTGGGGAGTAGCATTCAGTACTTC.

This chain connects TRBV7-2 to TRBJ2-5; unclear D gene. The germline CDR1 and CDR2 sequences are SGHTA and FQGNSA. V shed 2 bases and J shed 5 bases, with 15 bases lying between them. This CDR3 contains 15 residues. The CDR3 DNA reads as TGTGCCAGCAGCTTAAGTTACAGTGCCGCCGAGACCCAGTACTTC. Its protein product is CASSLSYSAAETQYF.

The CDR3 DNA is TGTGCCAGCAGCTCTAGCGGGGGGTTTACCGGGGAGCTGTTTTTT. It is translated as CASSSSGGFTGELFF. The gene calls are TRBV9 and TRBJ2-2, with 11 bases fitting TRBD2. This CDR3 spans 15 amino acids. Germline V CDR1 and CDR2: SGDLS, YYNGEE. Trimming removed 4 bases from V and 5 bases from J; junction bases left unmatched: 4.

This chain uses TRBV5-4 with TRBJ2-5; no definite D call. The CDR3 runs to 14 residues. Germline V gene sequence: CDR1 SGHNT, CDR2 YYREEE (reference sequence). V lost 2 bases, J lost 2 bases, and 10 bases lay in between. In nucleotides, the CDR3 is TGTGCCAGCAGCTTAAGTGATCTACAAGAGACCCAGTACTTC. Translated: CASSLSDLQETQYF.

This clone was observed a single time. The CDR3 DNA sequence: TGTGCCAGCTCACCGCAGGGAGGTGGAAACATTCAGTACTTC. Translation: CASSPQGGGNIQYF. The chain combines TRBV18 with TRBJ2-4; D may be TRBD2 (6 bases). V was clipped by 3 bases and J by 6 bases, with 12 bases between them. The CDR3 contains 14 residues. Germline V lookup: CDR1 KGHSH, CDR2 LQKENI.

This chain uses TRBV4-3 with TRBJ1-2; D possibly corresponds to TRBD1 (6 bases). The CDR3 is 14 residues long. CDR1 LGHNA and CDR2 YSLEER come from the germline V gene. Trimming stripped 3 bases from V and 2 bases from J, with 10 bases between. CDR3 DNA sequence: TGCGCCAGCAGCCACCGGGGGGCGAACTATGGCTACACCTTC. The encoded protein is CASSHRGANYGYTF.

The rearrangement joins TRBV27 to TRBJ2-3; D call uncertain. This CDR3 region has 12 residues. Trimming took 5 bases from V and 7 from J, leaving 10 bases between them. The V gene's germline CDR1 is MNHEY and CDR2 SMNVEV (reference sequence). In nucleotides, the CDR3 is TGTGCCAGCAGTCCCCTAGGTTATACGCAGTATTTT. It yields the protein CASSPLGYTQYF.

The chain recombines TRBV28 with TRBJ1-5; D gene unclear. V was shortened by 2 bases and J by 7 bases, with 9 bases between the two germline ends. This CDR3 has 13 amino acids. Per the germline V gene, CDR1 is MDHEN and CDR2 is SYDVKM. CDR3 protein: CASSLVRGQPQHF. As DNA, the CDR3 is TGTGCCAGCAGTTTAGTAAGAGGGCAGCCCCAGCATTTT. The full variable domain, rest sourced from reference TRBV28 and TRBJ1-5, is DVKVTQSSRYLVKRTGEKVFLECVQDMDHENMFWYRQDPGLGLRLIYFSYDVKMKEKGDIPEGYSVSREKKERFSLILESASTNQTSMYLCASSLVRGQPQHFGDGTRLSIL.

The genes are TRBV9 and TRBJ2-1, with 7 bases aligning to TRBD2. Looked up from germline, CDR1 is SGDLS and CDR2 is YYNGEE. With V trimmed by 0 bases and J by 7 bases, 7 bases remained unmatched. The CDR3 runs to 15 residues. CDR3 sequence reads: CASSVEGGAHNEQFF. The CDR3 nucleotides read TGTGCCAGCAGCGTAGAGGGAGGGGCTCATAATGAGCAGTTCTTC.

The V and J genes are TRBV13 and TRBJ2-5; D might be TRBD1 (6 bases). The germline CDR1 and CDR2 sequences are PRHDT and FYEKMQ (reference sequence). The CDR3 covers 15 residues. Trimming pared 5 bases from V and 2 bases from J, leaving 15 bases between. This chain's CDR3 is CASSVRRTAQETQYF. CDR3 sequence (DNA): TGTGCCAGCAGCGTGAGACGGACAGCACAAGAGACCCAGTACTTC. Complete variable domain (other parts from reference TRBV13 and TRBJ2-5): AAGVIQSPRHLIKEKRETATLKCYPIPRHDTVYWYQQGPGQDPQFLISFYEKMQSDKGSIPDRFSAQQFSDYHSELNMSSLELGDSALYFCASSVRRTAQETQYFGPGTRLLVL.

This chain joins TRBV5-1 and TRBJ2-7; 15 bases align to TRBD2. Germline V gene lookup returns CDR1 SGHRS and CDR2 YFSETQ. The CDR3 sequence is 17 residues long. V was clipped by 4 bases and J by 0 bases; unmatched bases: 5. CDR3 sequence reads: CASSPRTSGGASYEQYF. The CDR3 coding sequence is TGCGCCAGCAGCCCCAGGACTAGCGGGGGGGCCTCCTACGAGCAGTACTTC. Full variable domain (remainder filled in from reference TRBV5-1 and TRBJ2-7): KAGVTQTPRYLIKTRGQQVTLSCSPISGHRSVSWYQQTPGQGLQFLFEYFSETQRNKGNFPGRFSGRQFSNSRSEMNVSTLELGDSALYLCASSPRTSGGASYEQYFGPGTRLTVT.

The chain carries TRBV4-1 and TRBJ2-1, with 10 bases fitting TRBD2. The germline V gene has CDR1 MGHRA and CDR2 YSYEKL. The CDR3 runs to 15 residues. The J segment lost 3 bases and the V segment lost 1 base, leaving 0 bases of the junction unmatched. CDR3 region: CASSQGTSGYNEQFF. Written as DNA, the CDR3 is TGCGCCAGCAGCCAAGGGACTAGCGGCTACAATGAGCAGTTCTTC.